Each of the 31 T cell receptor beta chains below was sequenced from the same sample in a study of T-cell reconstitution after alpha-beta-depleted transplantation in children. A library of TCRbeta sequences, prepared with unique molecular identifiers, was generated. TCRdb itself ran the PCR reads through MiXCR, one entry per CDR3 protein. The sample yields a few hundred thousand distinct CDR3 sequences, around 12% seen once. The sequencing here drew on PBMCs from the stem cell graft donor, taken from the stem cell graft. These receptors were collected from a human donor who donated a stem cell graft to a child with combined immunodeficiency.

This clonotype has more than one count but fewer than ten. The CDR3 spells CASSVGYYNSPLHF. The CDR3 DNA sequence: TGTGCCAGCAGCGTGGGGTACTATAATTCACCCCTCCACTTT. This chain uses TRBV9 with TRBJ1-6; D unresolved. This CDR3 is 14 amino acids long. Germline loops: CDR1 SGDLS, CDR2 YYNGEE. V dropped 2 bases and J dropped 3 bases, with 6 bases sitting between them.

This clonotype was seen a handful of times. The J gene is TRBJ1-3, the V gene TRBV2, with D possibly TRBD1 on 6 matching bases. The CDR3 is 15 residues long. Germline CDR1 reads SNHLY; CDR2 reads FYNNEI. Trimming cost V 5 bases and J 0 bases, with 11 bases left between them. The CDR3 DNA follows: TGTGCCAGCAGTAGGGGGACAAGCTCTGGAAACACCATATATTTT. Amino acid sequence: CASSRGTSSGNTIYF.

This clonotype was picked up many times. V usage is TRBV4-2 and J usage is TRBJ2-3; 8 nucleotides agree with TRBD2. V lost 0 bases, J lost 11 bases, and 4 bases stayed unmatched. The V gene's germline CDR1 is LGHNA and CDR2 YNFKEQ. This CDR3 region has 13 residues. The CDR3 reads CASSQDIAGGQYF. In DNA form, the CDR3 reads TGTGCCAGCAGCCAAGATATCGCGGGGGGGCAGTATTTT.

The V call is TRBV7-9, the J call TRBJ2-7; unclear D gene. Trimming took off 0 bases at V and 3 bases at J, with 6 bases between the two ends. Germline V CDR1 and CDR2: SEHNR, FQNEAQ (reference sequence). The CDR3 spans 13 residues. Written as DNA, the CDR3 is TGTGCCAGCAGCTTAGCTGACCTCTACGAGCAGTACTTC. Protein sequence: CASSLADLYEQYF.

This clonotype was recorded at least ten times. This chain joins TRBV6-1 and TRBJ2-5; 9 bases map to TRBD2. The length of the CDR3 is 15 residues. From germline, CDR1 is MNHNS and CDR2 SASEGT. The junction had 6 bases not matched to a gene; V was cut back by 5 bases and J by 2 bases. CDR3 sequence (DNA): TGTGCCAGCAGTATAGCGGGAGCGACGCAAGAGACCCAGTACTTC. It specifies CASSIAGATQETQYF.

Comments on this clonotype: A much larger clonotype is one base distant, so this may be a read error. This rearrangement joins TRBV5-5 to TRBJ2-7; D gene unclear. This CDR3 has 11 amino acids. The germline V and J ends were trimmed by 2 bases and 8 bases, with 8 bases remaining between them. Germline V gene sequence: CDR1 SGHKS, CDR2 YYEKEE (reference sequence). CDR3 nucleotides: TGTGCCAGCAGCTTTGGGTTCCAGCAGTACTTC. Translating gives CASSFGFQQYF. The full variable domain, rest sourced from reference TRBV5-5 and TRBJ2-7, is DAGVTQSPTHLIKTRGQQVTLRCSPISGHKSVSWYQQVLGQGPQFIFQYYEKEERGRGNFPDRFSARQFPNYSSELNVNALLLGDSALYLCASSFGFQQYFGPGTRLTVT.

J is TRBJ2-1 and V is TRBV12-3 or TRBV12-4; the match to TRBD2 covers 7 bases. This CDR3 has 16 residues. V lost 6 bases, J lost 4 bases, and 12 bases stayed unmatched. Here the CDR3 reads CASSPLRLADYNEQFF. The CDR3 DNA sequence: TGTGCCAGCAGCCCTCTTCGGCTAGCGGATTACAATGAGCAGTTCTTC.

This chain uses TRBV11-2 with TRBJ2-7; TRBD1 might be the D (6 bases). Germline CDR1 reads SGHAT; CDR2 reads FQNNGV. Trimming removed 5 bases at V and 4 bases at J, with 15 bases between. The CDR3 sequence is 14 residues long. CDR3 in DNA: TGTGCCAGCAGCCCATATGGGGGCCAGTACGAGCAGTACTTC. Its translation is CASSPYGGQYEQYF. The whole variable domain, remainder taken from reference TRBV11-2 and TRBJ2-7, is EAGVAQSPRYKIIEKRQSVAFWCNPISGHATLYWYQQILGQGPKLLIQFQNNGVVDDSQLPKDRFSAERLKGVDSTLKIQPAKLEDSAVYLCASSPYGGQYEQYFGPGTRLTVT.

This clonotype has just a few counts. The chain links TRBV7-8 to TRBJ2-5, with TRBD2 matching over 11 bases. Germline V gene data show CDR1 as SGHVS and CDR2 as FQNEAQ. CDR3 length: 15 residues. The V gene end was trimmed by 5 bases and the J gene end by 4 bases; junction bases not matched to a gene: 6. The CDR3 sequence: CASSPRGTSGETQYF. The CDR3, as DNA: TGTGCCAGCAGCCCCAGGGGGACTAGCGGAGAGACCCAGTACTTC.

Ten or more counts support this clonotype. J is TRBJ1-4 and V is TRBV4-3; tentatively, D is TRBD1 (5 bases). The germline gives CDR1 LGHNA, CDR2 YSLEER. V shed 0 bases and J shed 0 bases, with 11 bases lying between them. This CDR3 is 17 amino acids long. CDR3 in amino acids: CASSQEGLVATNEKLFF. CDR3 DNA sequence: TGCGCCAGCAGCCAAGAGGGGCTGGTTGCAACTAATGAAAAACTGTTTTTT.

This clonotype has just a few counts. In nucleotides, the CDR3 is TGTGCCAGCAGCTTAAAGGCCGGGGAGCTGTTTTTT. This encodes CASSLKAGELFF. The chain uses TRBV7-3 and TRBJ2-2; no reliable D call. Trimming shortened V by 1 base and J by 6 bases, and 3 bases separated the two germline ends. Germline CDR1 reads SGHTA; CDR2 reads FQGTGA. There are 12 residues in the CDR3.

The rearrangement uses TRBV12-3 or TRBV12-4 and TRBJ2-3; a weak D match, TRBD2 (7 bases). V gave up 6 bases and J gave up 1 base, with 17 bases separating them. The CDR3 totals 16 residues. The CDR3 bases are TGTGCCAGCAGCACATACCGGGGGGCCGGCACAGATACGCAGTATTTT. Its protein product is CASSTYRGAGTDTQYF.

This chain links TRBV12-3 or TRBV12-4 with TRBJ1-4; D is unclear. This CDR3 is 11 amino acids long. Trimming left V 5 bases short and J 8 bases short, with 6 bases between. Here the CDR3 DNA reads TGTGCCAGCAGTGCCTCAGAAAAACTGTTTTTT. Protein: CASSASEKLFF.

This clonotype was counted a few times. The chain employs TRBV30 and TRBJ2-7, with 9 nucleotides matching TRBD1. Germline V gene sequence: CDR1 GTSNPN, CDR2 SVGIG (reference sequence). Trimming took 6 bases from V and 0 from J; bases not matched to a gene: 9. This CDR3 has 15 residues. The CDR3 bases are TGTGCCTGCCTCCCGCAGGACAGGGGCTCCTACGAGCAGTACTTC. This translates into CACLPQDRGSYEQYF. Drawing the rest from reference TRBV30 and TRBJ2-7, the complete variable domain is SQTIHQWPATLVQPVGSPLSLECTVEGTSNPNLYWYRQAAGRGLQLLFYSVGIGQISSEVPQNLSASRPQDRQFILSSKKLLLSDSGFYLCACLPQDRGSYEQYFGPGTRLTVT.

This clonotype came up many times. This chain joins TRBV29-1 and TRBJ2-4; D may match TRBD1 or TRBD2 (5 bases each). CDR3 size: 14 residues. V dropped 4 bases and J dropped 0 bases, with 10 bases sitting between them. Germline CDR1 and CDR2: SQVTM and ANQGSEA. In DNA, the CDR3 is TGCAGCGTTGTGGGGGAACTAGCCAAAAACATTCAGTACTTC. It encodes CSVVGELAKNIQYF.

The CDR3 loop reads CASSLGGSGGQPQHF. Written as DNA, the CDR3 is TGCGCCAGCAGCTTGGGGGGTTCTGGGGGACAGCCCCAGCATTTT. The rearrangement links TRBV5-1 to TRBJ1-5; D may be TRBD1 (5 bases). The length of the CDR3 is 15 residues. With 0 bases removed from V and 7 bases from J, the gap between germline ends came to 14 bases. Germline CDR1 is SGHRS and CDR2 is YFSETQ. The whole variable domain, remainder taken from reference TRBV5-1 and TRBJ1-5, is KAGVTQTPRYLIKTRGQQVTLSCSPISGHRSVSWYQQTPGQGLQFLFEYFSETQRNKGNFPGRFSGRQFSNSRSEMNVSTLELGDSALYLCASSLGGSGGQPQHFGDGTRLSIL.

This clonotype was detected a few times. The rearrangement links TRBV7-9 to TRBJ2-7, with 9 bases identical to TRBD2. The germline V gene has CDR1 SEHNR and CDR2 FQNEAQ (reference sequence). V lost 3 bases, J lost 3 bases, and 6 bases stayed unmatched. CDR3 length equals 15 residues. The CDR3 here is CASSFTLAGFYEQYF. The DNA of the CDR3 is TGTGCCAGCAGCTTTACGCTAGCGGGATTCTACGAGCAGTACTTC.

This chain connects TRBV7-9 to TRBJ1-5, with TRBD1 matching over 7 bases. Germline trimming cut 1 base from V and 2 bases from J; bases unmatched to any gene: 2. Germline CDR1 reads SEHNR; CDR2 reads FQNEAQ (reference sequence). This CDR3 is built from 15 residues. The CDR3 reads CASSLDGTGNQPQHF. The CDR3 DNA reads as TGTGCCAGCAGCTTAGACGGGACAGGCAATCAGCCCCAGCATTTT.

This clonotype has at least ten counts. The CDR3 is CASSLLSGDQETQYF. CDR3 DNA: TGTGCCAGCAGTTTGCTTAGCGGGGACCAAGAGACCCAGTACTTC. This chain links TRBV12-3 or TRBV12-4 with TRBJ2-5; 8 bases map to TRBD2. The CDR3 length is 15 residues. The junction had 3 bases not matched to a gene; V was cut back by 3 bases and J by 0 bases.

This clonotype appeared a few times. The chain carries TRBV30 and TRBJ2-5; the D call may be TRBD1 or TRBD2 (5 bases each). This CDR3 is built from 14 residues. V was shortened by 3 bases and J by 0 bases, with 11 bases between the two germline ends. Germline values: CDR1 GTSNPN, CDR2 SVGIG (reference sequence). The CDR3 loop reads CAWRAGTDQETQYF. DNA for the CDR3: TGTGCCTGGAGAGCCGGGACGGACCAAGAGACCCAGTACTTC.

The chain uses TRBV16 and TRBJ1-1; D gene uncertain. V lost 0 bases and J 2 bases, leaving 4 bases between the germline ends. This CDR3 spans 13 amino acids. CDR1 and CDR2 (germline): KGHSY, FQNENV. CDR3 sequence (DNA): TGTGCCAGCAGCCAATCGTCAAACACTGAAGCTTTCTTT. This codes for CASSQSSNTEAFF. Complete variable domain (other parts from reference TRBV16 and TRBJ1-1): GEEVAQTPKHLVRGEGQKAKLYCAPIKGHSYVFWYQQVLKNEFKFLISFQNENVFDETGMPKERFSAKCLPNSPCSLEIQATKLEDSAVYFCASSQSSNTEAFFGQGTRLTVV.

This clonotype was detected many times. The chain employs TRBV29-1 and TRBJ2-7; D gene ambiguous. Deletions cut 4 bases from V and 4 bases from J, with 8 bases between. The CDR3 contains 11 residues. The germline V gene has CDR1 SQVTM and CDR2 ANQGSEA. As DNA, the CDR3 is TGCAGCGTTGTGGACGGGTACGAGCAGTACTTC. This gives the protein CSVVDGYEQYF.

The rearrangement joins TRBV5-1 to TRBJ2-7; 9 bases line up with TRBD2. Looked up from germline, CDR1 is SGHRS and CDR2 is YFSETQ. This CDR3 contains 14 residues. The V gene end was trimmed by 2 bases and the J gene end by 5 bases; junction bases not matched to a gene: 5. The CDR3 here is CASSFSGGRDEQYF. Written as DNA, the CDR3 is TGCGCCAGCAGCTTTAGCGGGGGAAGGGACGAGCAGTACTTC.

This clonotype showed up just a few times. The chain is built from TRBV5-1 and TRBJ2-5, with D perhaps matching TRBD1 or TRBD2 (5 bases each). The V gene's germline CDR1 is SGHRS and CDR2 YFSETQ. The CDR3 sequence is 14 residues long. Trimming stripped 7 bases from V and 1 base from J, with 14 bases between. The CDR3 nucleotides are TGCGCCAGCGTCCGGGACGTACCCCAAGAGACCCAGTACTTC. Encoded protein: CASVRDVPQETQYF.

The genes are TRBV12-3 or TRBV12-4 and TRBJ2-7; 8 nucleotides line up with TRBD2. This CDR3 contains 15 residues. V gave up 6 bases and J gave up 3 bases; unmatched junction bases: 10. CDR3 DNA: TGTGCCAGCAGCCCGATCCTAGCGGGCCGCTACGAGCAGTACTTC. This sequence encodes CASSPILAGRYEQYF.

This clonotype came up many times. This sequence joins TRBV4-3 and TRBJ1-1, with 7 positions matching TRBD1. With 2 bases clipped from V and 3 bases from J, the junction kept 0 bases outside the gene matches. The CDR3 runs to 13 residues. Germline loops: CDR1 LGHNA, CDR2 YSLEER. Here the CDR3 DNA reads TGCGCCAGCAGCCAAAGGGGGCACACTGAAGCTTTCTTT. Its translation: CASSQRGHTEAFF.

This clonotype was detected a few times. The chain is built from TRBV5-1 and TRBJ2-1; D remains ambiguous. CDR1 SGHRS and CDR2 YFSETQ come from the germline V gene. The CDR3 has 17 residues. V dropped 1 base and J dropped 6 bases, with 20 bases sitting between them. CDR3 in amino acids: CASSLTPFGLGINEQFF. CDR3 coding DNA: TGCGCCAGCAGCTTGACCCCCTTCGGGCTGGGGATCAATGAGCAGTTCTTC.

The table lists this clonotype with a few counts. V is TRBV6-1 and J is TRBJ2-1, with 10 bases fitting TRBD2. The ends lost 6 bases at V and 7 bases at J; junction bases unmatched: 9. Germline loops: CDR1 MNHNS, CDR2 SASEGT. The CDR3 loop spans 15 amino acids. The CDR3 nucleotides read TGTGCCAGCAGCTTGGGACTAGCGATTAAAAATGAGCAGTTCTTC. Protein product: CASSLGLAIKNEQFF.

Many counts were recorded for this clonotype. The rearrangement links TRBV12-3 or TRBV12-4 to TRBJ2-2; D unresolved. V was trimmed by 5 bases and J by 4 bases, leaving 5 bases between them. The CDR3 covers 12 residues. The CDR3 here is CASSPVTGELFF. The CDR3 bases are TGTGCCAGCAGTCCAGTCACCGGGGAGCTGTTTTTT.

Only a few counts were recorded for this clonotype. This rearrangement joins TRBV28 to TRBJ2-7; D is unresolved. Germline lookup yields CDR1 MDHEN and CDR2 SYDVKM. The length of the CDR3 is 13 residues. Trimming stripped 5 bases from V and 2 bases from J, with 10 bases between. Written as DNA, the CDR3 is TGTGCCAGCAGTCCACCACCCCCCTACGAGCAGTACTTC. Translation: CASSPPPPYEQYF.

This clonotype showed up many times. The gene calls are TRBV5-1 and TRBJ2-1; TRBD2 aligns across 9 bases. The J segment lost 2 bases and the V segment lost 6 bases, leaving 15 bases of the junction unmatched. The CDR3 is 18 residues long. Germline CDR1 SGHRS, CDR2 YFSETQ. The CDR3 loop reads CASKRGIAGVLAYNEQFF. CDR3 bases: TGCGCCAGCAAGAGAGGAATAGCGGGAGTGTTGGCCTACAATGAGCAGTTCTTC.